This TCR beta chain came from a study of blood T cell repertoires in COVID-19. The overall study: Specimens from acute and convalescent COVID-19 originated in the United States, Italy and Spain.

Germline V lookup: CDR1 MNHNY, CDR2 SVGAGI (reference sequence). CDR3 size: 13 residues. V shed 5 bases and J shed 3 bases, with 8 bases lying between them. Individuals aged about 18 to 100 years were recruited from 20 to 25 US areas. In Cohort 3, a recovered donor had either two negative PCRs, clearance, or symptom resolution. Some clones are missing from TCRdb's copy, which holds only in-frame ones; the method was immunoSEQ multiplex PCR. The table records roughly 230,000 clones, about 80% of them present only once. The gene calls are TRBV6-6 and TRBJ1-3; D may be TRBD1 (5 bases). The origin of this receptor is a man aged 50-59 years who had recovered from COVID-19. Specimen: PBMCs or T cells enriched from blood (not recorded which). The CDR3 spells CASSRRDGNTIYF. The CDR3 DNA is TGTGCCAGCAGTCGCAGGGATGGAAACACCATATATTTT.